The 28 T cell receptor beta chains below come from one sample, sequenced in a study of Ad26.COV2.S vaccination and SARS-CoV-2 variants. Data came from immunoSEQ multiplex PCR; TCRdb stores just in-frame clones and leaves some out. The sample holds about 410,000 clones, about 88% seen once. Treatment here: some 19 received Ad26.COV2.S at low or high dose, single or two shots; about 5 received placebo; per-sample allocation not given. Samples analyzed were those drawn on day 63 after the first vaccine or placebo injection. Sequences were derived from peripheral blood, sampled in a trial of Ad26.COV2.S vaccine versus placebo. The receptors come from a person aged 18 to 59 who received the Ad26.COV2.S COVID-19 vaccine or a placebo.

This chain connects TRBV5-1 to TRBJ2-7; D is uncertain. V shed 4 bases and J shed 3 bases, with 14 bases lying between them. Looked up from germline, CDR1 is SGHRS and CDR2 is YFSETQ. The CDR3 spans 14 residues. CDR3: CASSPRASNYEQYF. CDR3 DNA sequence: TGCGCCAGCAGCCCACGCGCTAGTAACTACGAGCAGTACTTC.

The chain joins TRBV6-1 to TRBJ2-1, with TRBD1 matching 8 bases. The CDR3 has 16 residues. With V trimmed by 3 bases and J by 0 bases, 4 bases remained unmatched. The germline V gene encodes CDR1 MNHNS and CDR2 SASEGT. The DNA of the CDR3 is TGTGCCAGCAGTGAGATGGGACAGGTCTCCTACAATGAGCAGTTCTTC. Residues: CASSEMGQVSYNEQFF.

V gene TRBV27 combines with J gene TRBJ2-1; 10 bases align to TRBD2. CDR1 and CDR2 (germline): MNHEY, SMNVEV (reference sequence). This CDR3 is built from 15 residues. V shed 5 bases and J 4 bases; nucleotides not matched to a gene: 5. CDR3 region: CASSTGLAVYNEQFF. CDR3 bases: TGTGCCAGCAGTACCGGACTAGCGGTTTACAATGAGCAGTTCTTC.

V and J are TRBV5-5 and TRBJ2-5, with D unresolved. This CDR3 is 13 amino acids long. The germline V gene encodes CDR1 SGHKS and CDR2 YYEKEE (reference sequence). Trimming removed 2 bases from V and 3 bases from J, with 8 bases in between. CDR3 protein: CASSFGTEETQYF. The CDR3, as DNA: TGTGCCAGCAGCTTCGGAACAGAAGAGACCCAGTACTTC. The complete variable domain, with remaining parts taken from reference TRBV5-5 and TRBJ2-5, reads DAGVTQSPTHLIKTRGQQVTLRCSPISGHKSVSWYQQVLGQGPQFIFQYYEKEERGRGNFPDRFSARQFPNYSSELNVNALLLGDSALYLCASSFGTEETQYFGPGTRLLVL.

The chain joins TRBV10-2 to TRBJ2-1; D is perhaps TRBD2 (6 bases). This CDR3 has 15 amino acids. V was trimmed by 3 bases and J by 5 bases, leaving 14 bases between them. Germline CDR1 and CDR2: WSHSY and SAAADI. The CDR3 coding sequence is TGCGCCAGCAGTGACCCCGGGAGCCTTAACAATGAGCAGTTCTTC. This encodes CASSDPGSLNNEQFF.

The V gene is TRBV19, the J gene TRBJ1-2, with D possibly being TRBD1 (6 bases). This CDR3 has 15 residues. V was shortened by 5 bases and J by 2 bases, with 15 bases between the two germline ends. Germline CDR1 LNHDA, CDR2 SQIVND (reference sequence). CDR3: CASSLTTGRNYGYTF. The CDR3 bases are TGTGCCAGTAGTCTGACTACAGGGAGGAACTATGGCTACACCTTC.

The genes are TRBV5-6 and TRBJ1-2; 7 positions agree with TRBD1. J lost 1 base, V lost 6 bases, and 12 bases had no gene match. In germline, CDR1 is SGHDT, CDR2 YYEEEE. The length of the CDR3 is 16 residues. The CDR3 loop is CASTLPGTVNNYGYTF. CDR3 nucleotide sequence: TGTGCCAGCACCTTACCCGGGACAGTGAATAACTATGGCTACACCTTC.

This chain connects TRBV3-1 (or the pseudogene TRBV3-2) to TRBJ1-5, with D hard to call. The V gene's germline CDR1 is LGHDT and CDR2 YNNKEL (reference sequence). This CDR3 is 15 amino acids long. Trimming took 0 bases from V and 2 from J, leaving 8 bases between them. This CDR3 is CASSQERGRNQPQHF. The CDR3 DNA reads TGTGCCAGCAGCCAAGAACGTGGACGCAATCAGCCCCAGCATTTT.

This chain uses TRBV28 with TRBJ2-2; D gene ambiguous. Between the trimmed V and J ends, which lost 7 bases and 4 bases, there was a span of 10 bases. Germline V gene sequence: CDR1 MDHEN, CDR2 SYDVKM. This CDR3 is 13 amino acids long. In DNA form, the CDR3 reads TGTGCCAGCAACCCGCGAGGCACCGGGGAGCTGTTTTTT. This gives the protein CASNPRGTGELFF.

The chain links TRBV7-3 to TRBJ2-3; TRBD2 is a possible D gene (6 bases). The CDR3 has 15 amino acids. CDR1 and CDR2 (germline): SGHTA, FQGTGA. V lost 2 bases and J 3 bases, leaving 12 bases between the germline ends. The DNA for the CDR3 is TGTGCCAGCAGCTTAGGGGGAGGAACGACAGATACGCAGTATTTT. Translation: CASSLGGGTTDTQYF.

The chain joins TRBV19 to TRBJ1-1; D is perhaps TRBD1 (5 bases). Germline CDR1 LNHDA, CDR2 SQIVND (reference sequence). The CDR3 extends over 16 amino acids. V lost 5 bases, J lost 0 bases, and 16 bases lay in between. CDR3 sequence reads: CASSARDWYMNTEAFF. The CDR3 DNA is TGTGCCAGTAGTGCCCGGGACTGGTACATGAACACTGAAGCTTTCTTT.

The table lists this clone with a count of one. The J gene is TRBJ2-3, the V gene TRBV19; D not resolved. CDR3 length: 14 residues. CDR1 is LNHDA and CDR2 is SQIVND in the germline V gene (reference sequence). Trimming pared 1 base from V and 2 bases from J, leaving 7 bases between. CDR3 nucleotide sequence: TGTGCCAGTAGTATAGTGGCAGCCACAGATACGCAGTATTTT. Translating it yields CASSIVAATDTQYF.

The chain employs TRBV2 and TRBJ2-3, with 9 nucleotides matching TRBD2. CDR3 length equals 14 residues. Germline trimming cut 6 bases from V and 2 bases from J; bases unmatched to any gene: 3. Germline CDR1 and CDR2: SNHLY and FYNNEI. The CDR3 reads CASSLAGVTDTQYF. The DNA for the CDR3 is TGTGCCAGCAGCTTAGCGGGAGTCACAGATACGCAGTATTTT.

This chain links TRBV30 with TRBJ2-2; 11 bases match TRBD2. The CDR3 contains 15 residues. V lost 7 bases to trimming and J lost 6 bases; unmatched junction nucleotides: 10. CDR1 is GTSNPN, CDR2 SVGIG, per germline (reference sequence). The CDR3 loop is CALALTSGRAGELFF. Here the CDR3 DNA reads TGTGCCTTGGCCTTAACTAGCGGGAGAGCCGGGGAGCTGTTTTTT.

The rearrangement links TRBV4-1 to TRBJ1-1; 10 nucleotides agree with TRBD1. Germline V CDR1 and CDR2: MGHRA, YSYEKL. V gave up 0 bases and J gave up 7 bases; unmatched junction bases: 14. The CDR3 runs to 18 residues. The chain's CDR3 is CASSQDLGQGLFSGEAFF. In nucleotides, the CDR3 is TGCGCCAGCAGCCAAGATTTGGGACAGGGGTTATTTTCAGGTGAAGCTTTCTTT.

The chain couples TRBV7-8 to TRBJ2-5; the D gene could be TRBD1 or TRBD2 (5 bases each). The CDR3 loop spans 19 amino acids. Germline assignment: CDR1 SGHVS and CDR2 FQNEAQ. V lost 0 bases and J lost 2, with 22 bases in between. The CDR3 region is CASSLASAFRDAGQETQYF. CDR3 coding DNA: TGTGCCAGCAGCTTAGCGTCAGCGTTCCGGGACGCCGGGCAAGAGACCCAGTACTTC.

The J gene is TRBJ2-7, the V gene TRBV18; tentative D call: TRBD2 (6 bases). The CDR3 loop spans 15 amino acids. CDR1 is KGHSH, CDR2 LQKENI, per germline. Trimming cost V 0 bases and J 4 bases, with 13 bases left between them. CDR3 nucleotides: TGTGCCAGCTCACCACCAGGAGGGCAGTTGTACGAGCAGTACTTC. Its translation is CASSPPGGQLYEQYF.

Concerning this clone itself: The same CDR3 arises from other DNA sequences in this sample as well. The chain uses TRBV5-1 and TRBJ2-6; D unresolved. The length of the CDR3 is 14 residues. V was clipped by 4 bases and J by 2 bases, with 7 bases between them. Germline-derived CDR1 and CDR2 are SGHRS and YFSETQ. The CDR3 reads CASSLGAGANVLTF. CDR3 nucleotides: TGCGCCAGCAGCCTAGGAGCTGGGGCCAACGTCCTGACTTTC.

J is TRBJ2-3 and V is TRBV5-1, with a possible D match to TRBD2 (5 bases). V was cut by 0 bases and J by 6 bases, with 11 bases left in between. This CDR3 region has 14 residues. Germline loops: CDR1 SGHRS, CDR2 YFSETQ. The CDR3 here is CASSLARGEDTQYF. Here the CDR3 DNA reads TGCGCCAGCAGCTTGGCCCGGGGAGAGGATACGCAGTATTTT. The whole variable domain, remainder taken from reference TRBV5-1 and TRBJ2-3, is KAGVTQTPRYLIKTRGQQVTLSCSPISGHRSVSWYQQTPGQGLQFLFEYFSETQRNKGNFPGRFSGRQFSNSRSEMNVSTLELGDSALYLCASSLARGEDTQYFGPGTRLTVL.

This chain uses TRBV29-1 with TRBJ2-2; TRBD1 matches 8 bases. Germline trimming cut 2 bases from V and 4 bases from J; bases unmatched to any gene: 6. Looked up from germline, CDR1 is SQVTM and CDR2 is ANQGSEA. The CDR3 contains 15 residues. This CDR3 reads CSVELRGRTTGELFF. The CDR3 nucleotides are TGCAGCGTTGAACTCAGGGGGCGGACCACCGGGGAGCTGTTTTTT.

V is TRBV19 and J is TRBJ1-1; D ambiguous. V lost 0 bases, J lost 6 bases, and 8 bases lay in between. Germline V CDR1 and CDR2: LNHDA, SQIVND (reference sequence). This CDR3 contains 13 residues. The CDR3 region is CASSIEDFPEAFF. The CDR3 DNA follows: TGTGCCAGTAGTATAGAAGACTTCCCTGAAGCTTTCTTT.

The rearrangement links TRBV29-1 to TRBJ1-1; D is unclear. Germline V lookup: CDR1 SQVTM, CDR2 ANQGSEA. Trimming cost V 6 bases and J 4 bases, with 12 bases left between them. This CDR3 contains 12 residues. The CDR3: CSVTLYGTEAFF. CDR3 DNA: TGCAGCGTAACCCTATACGGCACTGAAGCTTTCTTT.

This chain connects TRBV5-1 to TRBJ1-2; perhaps TRBD1 as D (6 bases). The CDR3 covers 14 residues. CDR1 SGHRS and CDR2 YFSETQ come from the germline V gene. Deletions cut 0 bases from V and 10 bases from J, with 16 bases between. The CDR3 loop is CASSLAGAADDYTF. DNA of the CDR3: TGCGCCAGCAGCTTGGCAGGGGCGGCCGATGACTACACCTTC.

The genes are TRBV28 and TRBJ2-7; TRBD1 aligns across 10 bases. This CDR3 spans 16 amino acids. V lost 3 bases and J lost 4; bases outside the gene matches: 9. Germline assignment: CDR1 MDHEN and CDR2 SYDVKM. In DNA, the CDR3 is TGTGCCAGCAGTTTGTCCCCGGGACAGGGGAGGTACGAGCAGTACTTC. Its translation is CASSLSPGQGRYEQYF. Using reference TRBV28 and TRBJ2-7 for the parts outside the CDR3, the full variable domain is DVKVTQSSRYLVKRTGEKVFLECVQDMDHENMFWYRQDPGLGLRLIYFSYDVKMKEKGDIPEGYSVSREKKERFSLILESASTNQTSMYLCASSLSPGQGRYEQYFGPGTRLTVT.

The gene calls are TRBV7-8 and TRBJ1-2; D unclear. The CDR3 has 15 residues. CDR1 is SGHVS and CDR2 is FQNEAQ in the germline V gene. Deletions cut 2 bases from V and 5 bases from J, with 15 bases between. The CDR3 nucleotides are TGTGCCAGCAGCTTAACCCCCGTCCCCCCTTATGGCTACACCTTC. Protein product: CASSLTPVPPYGYTF. Looking up the rest from reference TRBV7-8 and TRBJ1-2 gives the full variable domain: GAGVSQSPRYKVAKRGQDVALRCDPISGHVSLFWYQQALGQGPEFLTYFQNEAQLDKSGLPSDRFFAERPEGSVSTLKIQRTQQEDSAVYLCASSLTPVPPYGYTFGSGTRLTVV.

The rearrangement joins TRBV6-1 to TRBJ2-1; possible D gene TRBD2, 5 bases. The CDR3 is 16 amino acids. CDR1 MNHNS and CDR2 SASEGT come from the germline V gene. V was pared by 1 base and J by 0 bases, with 10 bases between. CDR3 DNA sequence: TGTGCCAGCAGTGAAGAGAGAGCGGTCTCCTACAATGAGCAGTTCTTC. It codes for CASSEERAVSYNEQFF.

This chain links TRBV7-2 with TRBJ2-2; 7 positions match TRBD2. Per the germline V gene, CDR1 is SGHTA and CDR2 is FQGNSA. Trimming cost V 5 bases and J 6 bases; bases outside gene matches: 18. There are 18 residues in the CDR3. As DNA, the CDR3 is TGTGCCAGCAGCCCTACCCTGGTTGATACTGGACTAGCCGGGGAGCTGTTTTTT. It yields the protein CASSPTLVDTGLAGELFF. Filled out from reference TRBV7-2 and TRBJ2-2, the complete variable domain reads GAGVSQSPSNKVTEKGKDVELRCDPISGHTALYWYRQSLGQGLEFLIYFQGNSAPDKSGLPSDRFSAERTGGSVSTLTIQRTQQEDSAVYLCASSPTLVDTGLAGELFFGEGSRLTVL.

The chain uses TRBV2 and TRBJ2-2, with 7 positions matching TRBD2. The CDR3 totals 15 residues. CDR1 and CDR2 from the germline V gene are SNHLY and FYNNEI. J lost 7 bases, V lost 7 bases, and 12 bases had no gene match. CDR3 sequence reads: CASNPVLAIRGELFF. CDR3 nucleotides: TGTGCCAGCAACCCAGTACTAGCGATCCGCGGGGAGCTGTTTTTT. Combining the CDR3 with reference TRBV2 and TRBJ2-2 gives the whole variable domain EPEVTQTPSHQVTQMGQEVILRCVPISNHLYFYWYRQILGQKVEFLVSFYNNEISEKSEIFDDQFSVERPDGSNFTLKIRSTKLEDSAMYFCASNPVLAIRGELFFGEGSRLTVL.